This TCR beta chain comes out of a study of preoperative IRX-2 immunotherapy in early breast cancer. Clones were read by immunoSEQ multiplex PCR, and TCRdb kept only the in-frame ones, dropping some. The sample records approximately 98,000 clones, roughly 90% being singletons. The treatment here: preoperative locoregional IRX-2 cytokine immunotherapy. Trimming pared 6 bases from V and 2 bases from J, leaving 14 bases between. CDR1 is MNHGY and CDR2 is SAAAGT in the germline V gene. The CDR3 contains 15 residues. The TCR originated in a human donor with breast cancer. The V call is TRBV6-8, the J call TRBJ1-3; D is unresolved. This material consisted of tumor tissue, taken after IRX-2 immunotherapy. CDR3 region: CASSPEGVTGNTIYF. CDR3 DNA: TGTGCCAGCAGCCCCGAAGGCGTTACTGGAAACACCATATATTTT.